This TCR beta chain is from a study of CD8 T cells in Susac syndrome. General observations from the study: It was acknowledged by the study that relatively few individuals were included in its TCR sequencing and HLA analysis.

This clonotype was observed a few times. Its cognate antigen is unknown. The CDR3 length is 15 residues. The J segment lost 6 bases and the V segment lost 5 bases, leaving 5 bases of the junction unmatched. The germline V gene encodes CDR1 MNHNY and CDR2 SVGAGI (reference sequence). The CD8+ and CD4+ T cells were negatively isolated, with the TEMRA cells enriched by FACS. With random hexamers, roughly 0.45 to 1 ug RNA was reverse transcribed. MiXCR, run by TCRdb on the immunoSEQ multiplex PCR reads, gives a single entry per CDR3 protein. The sample has around 300,000 distinct CDR3 sequences, 65% to 90% seen once.

This clonotype was obtained from a human donor with multiple sclerosis. The sample comprised CD8+ T cells from PBMCs. The V call is TRBV6-6, the J call TRBJ2-2, with 11 nucleotides matching TRBD2. The CDR3 DNA reads as TGTGCCAGCAGTGTCCTAGCGGGAGGATCCGGGGAGCTGTTTTTT. Protein sequence: CASSVLAGGSGELFF.